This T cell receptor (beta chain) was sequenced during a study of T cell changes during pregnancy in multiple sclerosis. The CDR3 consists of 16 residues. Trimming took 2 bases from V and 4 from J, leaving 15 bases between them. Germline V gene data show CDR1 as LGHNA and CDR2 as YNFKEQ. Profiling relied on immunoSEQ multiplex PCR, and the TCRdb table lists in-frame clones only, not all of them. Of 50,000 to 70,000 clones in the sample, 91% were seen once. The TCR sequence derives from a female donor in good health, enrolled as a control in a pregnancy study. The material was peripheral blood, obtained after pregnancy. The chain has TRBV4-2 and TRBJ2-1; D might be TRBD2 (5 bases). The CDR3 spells CASSQYPSREYNEQFF. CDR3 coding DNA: TGTGCCAGCAGCCAATACCCTAGTAGGGAGTACAATGAGCAGTTCTTC.